These 18 T cell receptor beta chains came from one sample sequenced in a study of CD8 T cells in Susac syndrome. RNA was extracted with the RNeasy kit, and a quantity of about 0.45 to 1 ug was reverse transcribed using random hexamers. TCRdb reprocessed the immunoSEQ multiplex PCR reads with MiXCR, giving one entry per CDR3 protein. The sample includes about 300,000 distinct CDR3 sequences, approximately 85% of them seen just once. The sequencing input was CD8+ T cells from PBMCs. Every receptor here comes from a human donor with multiple sclerosis.

The chain is built from TRBV30 and TRBJ1-3; TRBD1 is a possible D gene (6 bases). Trimming shortened V by 4 bases and J by 0 bases, and 19 bases separated the two germline ends. The CDR3 is 17 residues long. The germline V gene encodes CDR1 GTSNPN and CDR2 SVGIG (reference sequence). This CDR3 reads CAWNRPEDRLSGNTIYF. DNA for the CDR3: TGTGCCTGGAATCGCCCTGAAGACAGGCTCTCTGGAAACACCATATATTTT.

V is TRBV29-1 and J is TRBJ2-7; D not resolved. Germline CDR1 reads SQVTM; CDR2 reads ANQGSEA. V dropped 6 bases and J dropped 3 bases, with 6 bases sitting between them. The CDR3 consists of 10 residues. CDR3 coding DNA: TGCAGCGTCTACAGCTACGAGCAGTACTTC. Its protein is CSVYSYEQYF.

The chain recombines TRBV2 with TRBJ2-2; D tentatively fits TRBD1 or TRBD2 (5 bases each). V dropped 5 bases and J dropped 7 bases, with 17 bases sitting between them. Germline V gene data show CDR1 as SNHLY and CDR2 as FYNNEI. The CDR3 is 15 amino acids. CDR3 DNA sequence: TGTGCCAGCAGTCGAGGCTGGGGGTCGGACGGGGAGCTGTTTTTT. Residues: CASSRGWGSDGELFF.

This chain links TRBV6-5 with TRBJ2-2; 9 bases match TRBD2. The germline gives CDR1 MNHEY, CDR2 SVGAGI. The CDR3 totals 15 residues. V lost 6 bases and J lost 1; bases outside the gene matches: 3. The CDR3 DNA sequence: TGTGCCAGCAGCAAGACTAGCGGGAACACCGGGGAGCTGTTTTTT. Translating it yields CASSKTSGNTGELFF.

V usage is TRBV4-3 and J usage is TRBJ2-1, with D maybe TRBD1 (6 bases). Germline CDR1 LGHNA, CDR2 YSLEER. This CDR3 contains 13 residues. Trimming cost V 2 bases and J 8 bases, with 10 bases left between them. The CDR3 spells CASSQRGWDEQFF. In nucleotides, the CDR3 is TGCGCCAGCAGCCAAAGGGGGTGGGATGAGCAGTTCTTC.

This chain links TRBV29-1 with TRBJ2-7; D is perhaps TRBD1 (6 bases). The CDR3 totals 15 residues. The germline gives CDR1 SQVTM, CDR2 ANQGSEA. V gave up 0 bases and J gave up 3 bases, with 15 bases separating them. CDR3 residues: CSVEDEVGRGYEQYF. For the CDR3, the DNA is TGCAGCGTTGAAGATGAGGTAGGCAGGGGCTACGAGCAGTACTTC.

V gene TRBV27 combines with J gene TRBJ1-1; possibly TRBD1 for D (6 bases). The CDR3 totals 17 residues. The V and J ends lost 2 bases and 6 bases respectively, with 22 bases between them. Germline V lookup: CDR1 MNHEY, CDR2 SMNVEV (reference sequence). The CDR3 sequence: CASSLTRTEFLIAEAFF. The DNA for the CDR3 is TGTGCCAGCAGTTTAACTCGGACAGAGTTCTTAATCGCTGAAGCTTTCTTT.

The chain uses TRBV27 and TRBJ2-5; weak D call: TRBD2 (5 bases). V was clipped by 3 bases and J by 5 bases, with 13 bases between them. The CDR3 runs 14 residues. The V gene's germline CDR1 is MNHEY and CDR2 SMNVEV (reference sequence). CDR3 DNA sequence: TGTGCCAGCAGTTTCGGGATCACGGGCGAGACCCAGTACTTC. It is translated as CASSFGITGETQYF.

The gene calls are TRBV5-6 and TRBJ2-3; TRBD1 agrees at 9 bases. The CDR3 has 16 residues. V shed 4 bases, J shed 6 bases, and the junction held 12 bases outside the gene matches. The germline CDR1 and CDR2 sequences are SGHDT and YYEEEE. The CDR3, as DNA: TGTGCCAGCAGCCTCGACCTGGACAGGGGTGGGGATACGCAGTATTTT. Protein sequence: CASSLDLDRGGDTQYF.

The chain is built from TRBV2 and TRBJ2-3, with 10 bases lining up with TRBD2. The CDR3 length is 18 residues. J gave up 3 bases and V 0 bases, and 9 bases lay outside the gene matches. The germline gives CDR1 SNHLY, CDR2 FYNNEI. DNA of the CDR3: TGTGCCAGCAGTGAAGCGGCCCTTTTAGCGGGAGGAACAGATACGCAGTATTTT. Protein: CASSEAALLAGGTDTQYF.

V is TRBV27 and J is TRBJ2-6, with a weak D call TRBD1 (5 bases). CDR1 and CDR2 from the germline V gene are MNHEY and SMNVEV (reference sequence). Deletions cut 5 bases from V and 0 bases from J, with 14 bases between. The CDR3 covers 17 residues. CDR3 DNA: TGTGCCAGCAGTCCGCACGACAGCCTCTCTGGGGCCAACGTCCTGACTTTC. It encodes CASSPHDSLSGANVLTF.

The CDR3 region is CASSAGTSGMEEQYF. The CDR3 DNA is TGTGCCAGCAGCGCAGGGACTAGCGGGATGGAAGAGCAGTACTTC. This chain links TRBV13 with TRBJ2-7; 13 nucleotides align to TRBD2. The CDR3 is made up of 15 amino acids. Germline loops: CDR1 PRHDT, CDR2 FYEKMQ (reference sequence). V gave up 5 bases and J gave up 7 bases; unmatched junction bases: 8. Full variable domain (remainder filled in from reference TRBV13 and TRBJ2-7): AAGVIQSPRHLIKEKRETATLKCYPIPRHDTVYWYQQGPGQDPQFLISFYEKMQSDKGSIPDRFSAQQFSDYHSELNMSSLELGDSALYFCASSAGTSGMEEQYFGPGTRLTVT.

This clonotype was counted a single time. The chain combines TRBV27 with TRBJ1-2; D unresolved. Germline V CDR1 and CDR2: MNHEY, SMNVEV (reference sequence). V was cut by 5 bases and J by 2 bases, with 15 bases left in between. The CDR3 length is 15 residues. The chain's CDR3 is CASSPYAGKNYGYTF. The CDR3 bases are TGTGCCAGCAGTCCCTATGCGGGAAAAAACTATGGCTACACCTTC.

This clonotype was recorded once. This chain connects TRBV30 to TRBJ2-7; a possible D gene is TRBD1 (5 bases). This CDR3 is built from 14 residues. V was pared by 2 bases and J by 5 bases, with 16 bases between. CDR1 and CDR2 from the germline V gene are GTSNPN and SVGIG (reference sequence). This chain's CDR3 is CAWSWGRFEDEQYF. The CDR3 DNA reads TGTGCCTGGAGTTGGGGCCGGTTTGAGGACGAGCAGTACTTC.

This rearrangement joins TRBV3-1 to TRBJ1-2; unclear D gene. This CDR3 contains 14 residues. V lost 1 base to trimming and J lost 4 bases, with 10 bases between them. Germline assignment: CDR1 LGHDT and CDR2 YNNKEL (reference sequence). The CDR3 is CASSQAGLPYGYTF. CDR3 coding DNA: TGTGCCAGCAGCCAAGCGGGCCTGCCCTATGGCTACACCTTC.

The chain employs TRBV7-9 and TRBJ1-2; weak D call: TRBD1 (5 bases). The CDR3 is made up of 14 amino acids. Trimming left V 0 bases short and J 7 bases short, with 12 bases between. Germline CDR1 and CDR2: SEHNR and FQNEAQ (reference sequence). For the CDR3, the DNA is TGTGCCAGCAGCTTAGCTGGAGGGGTGGGTGGCTACACCTTC. This translates into CASSLAGGVGGYTF.

The chain has TRBV6-4 and TRBJ2-6; D is possibly TRBD2 (5 bases). This CDR3 is built from 17 residues. Trimming removed 3 bases at V and 4 bases at J, with 16 bases between. Looked up from germline, CDR1 is MRHNA and CDR2 is SNTAGT. The CDR3 DNA follows: TGTGCCAGCAGTGAAGCGGAATACGGCTCCGGGGCCAACGTCCTGACTTTC. This gives the protein CASSEAEYGSGANVLTF.

The chain employs TRBV27 and TRBJ2-2; 9 bases agree with TRBD1. V was clipped by 7 bases and J by 6 bases; unmatched bases: 9. There are 15 residues in the CDR3. CDR1 MNHEY and CDR2 SMNVEV come from the germline V gene (reference sequence). CDR3 sequence (DNA): TGTGCCAGCACTGGGACAGGGATTGATTCCGGGGAGCTGTTTTTT. It is translated as CASTGTGIDSGELFF.